Listed here are 21 T cell receptor beta chains from one sample, sequenced in a study of blood T cell repertoires in COVID-19. The repertoire was sequenced with immunoSEQ multiplex PCR; TCRdb's copy has only in-frame clones and lacks some. The sample yields approximately 140,000 clones, roughly four fifths seen once. The sample taken for sequencing was peripheral blood. These receptors all stem from a woman of 80 years or more in a cohort sampled during active or convalescent COVID-19.

The count of this clone is one. V gene TRBV4-2 combines with J gene TRBJ2-1, with TRBD2 as a possible D gene (6 bases). The CDR3 is 14 amino acids. Germline values: CDR1 LGHNA, CDR2 YNFKEQ. Deletions cut 0 bases from V and 8 bases from J, with 11 bases between. CDR3 nucleotides: TGTGCCAGCAGCCAAGAAGTTTCGGGGGATGAGCAGTTCTTC. Its protein product is CASSQEVSGDEQFF.

The count of this clone is one. The CDR3 DNA is TGTGCCAGCAGCAAAGGTGTACAGGGAAACAATGAGCAGTTCTTC. It translates to CASSKGVQGNNEQFF. This chain links TRBV21-1 with TRBJ2-1; TRBD1, the table's D call, lacks a check against the DNA. TRBV21-1 is assigned pseudogene status. The CDR3 consists of 15 residues.

The chain joins TRBV9 to TRBJ1-6, with a tentative D call TRBD1 (6 bases). The germline V gene encodes CDR1 SGDLS and CDR2 YYNGEE. CDR3 size: 19 residues. V shed 6 bases and J shed 1 base, with 23 bases lying between them. CDR3 nucleotide sequence: TGTGCCAGCAATACGAGGTTTGTACAGGGTATGTCCTATAATTCACCCCTCCACTTT. Amino acid sequence: CASNTRFVQGMSYNSPLHF. Drawing the rest from reference TRBV9 and TRBJ1-6, the complete variable domain is DSGVTQTPKHLITATGQRVTLRCSPRSGDLSVYWYQQSLDQGLQFLIQYYNGEERAKGNILERFSAQQFPDLHSELNLSSLELGDSALYFCASNTRFVQGMSYNSPLHFGNGTRLTVT.

The rearrangement joins TRBV9 to TRBJ1-6; D remains ambiguous. Germline-derived CDR1 and CDR2 are SGDLS and YYNGEE. The CDR3 extends over 15 amino acids. V was pared by 4 bases and J by 5 bases, with 13 bases between. CDR3 sequence reads: CASSPRGVNNSPLHF. The CDR3 nucleotides are TGTGCCAGCAGCCCCCGCGGGGTTAATAATTCACCCCTCCACTTT.

This sequence joins TRBV7-8 and TRBJ1-4; D may be TRBD1 (5 bases). There are 16 residues in the CDR3. Germline CDR1 and CDR2: SGHVS and FQNEAQ. Trimming shortened V by 5 bases and J by 0 bases, and 13 bases separated the two germline ends. The CDR3 spells CASSLQVHSTNEKLFF. The CDR3 bases are TGTGCCAGCAGCCTACAGGTCCACTCAACTAATGAAAAACTGTTTTTT.

V and J are TRBV7-2 and TRBJ1-4; 7 bases fit TRBD1. V was pared by 4 bases and J by 5 bases, with 7 bases of the junction left unmatched. There are 15 residues in the CDR3. CDR1 SGHTA and CDR2 FQGNSA come from the germline V gene. Written as DNA, the CDR3 is TGTGCCAGCAGCTCCAACAGGGGAGAGAATGAAAAACTGTTTTTT. Protein product: CASSSNRGENEKLFF.

In this sample, this clone turned up once. The chain combines TRBV27 with TRBJ1-4; D is perhaps TRBD1 (6 bases). Germline V CDR1 and CDR2: MNHEY, SMNVEV (reference sequence). Trimming stripped 6 bases from V and 8 bases from J, with 16 bases between. The CDR3 has 14 residues. The chain's CDR3 is CASSPRGGREKLFF. The DNA for the CDR3 is TGTGCCAGCAGCCCCCGGGGGGGCCGGGAAAAACTGTTTTTT.

This chain joins TRBV9 and TRBJ1-6; 7 bases are shared with TRBD1. The CDR3 covers 14 residues. Germline trimming cut 4 bases from V and 7 bases from J; bases unmatched to any gene: 5. The V gene's germline CDR1 is SGDLS and CDR2 YYNGEE. In DNA form, the CDR3 reads TGTGCCAGCAGCCTCCTACAGGGGAATTCACCCCTCCACTTT. Protein: CASSLLQGNSPLHF.

The V gene is TRBV5-5, the J gene TRBJ2-1; maybe TRBD1 (6 bases). V lost 0 bases, J lost 0 bases, and 13 bases lay in between. This CDR3 has 17 amino acids. Looked up from germline, CDR1 is SGHKS and CDR2 is YYEKEE (reference sequence). CDR3 in DNA: TGTGCCAGCAGCTTGGTCCTGACAGGCAGCTCCTACAATGAGCAGTTCTTC. It translates to CASSLVLTGSSYNEQFF.

V usage is TRBV29-1 and J usage is TRBJ2-2; TRBD2 agrees at 8 bases. The germline V gene has CDR1 SQVTM and CDR2 ANQGSEA. The CDR3 totals 15 residues. V trimming: 5 bases; J trimming: 6 bases; junction bases outside the gene matches: 11. As DNA, the CDR3 is TGCAGCGTTCTCCCTGTCGGGGGGGCTTCCGGGGAGCTGTTTTTT. It specifies CSVLPVGGASGELFF.

This clone was recorded once. This chain connects TRBV13 to TRBJ2-7, with 8 nucleotides matching TRBD2. The germline gives CDR1 PRHDT, CDR2 FYEKMQ (reference sequence). CDR3 size: 14 residues. The V gene end was trimmed by 3 bases and the J gene end by 5 bases; junction bases not matched to a gene: 6. The CDR3 DNA reads TGTGCCAGCAGCTTCCGGACTAGCAGGGACGAGCAGTACTTC. As protein: CASSFRTSRDEQYF.

This clone came up many times. V gene TRBV28 combines with J gene TRBJ2-3; 9 nucleotides match TRBD2. CDR1 MDHEN and CDR2 SYDVKM come from the germline V gene. V lost 6 bases, J lost 6 bases, and 7 bases stayed unmatched. This CDR3 comprises 14 residues. As DNA, the CDR3 is TGTGCCAGCAGGGAACGACTAGCGGCGGATACGCAGTATTTT. This translates into CASRERLAADTQYF.

The chain recombines TRBV6-4 with TRBJ2-1; 8 bases map to TRBD1. The CDR3 is 16 amino acids. V dropped 2 bases and J dropped 7; count of bases not matched to a gene: 10. Per the germline V gene, CDR1 is MRHNA and CDR2 is SNTAGT. CDR3 nucleotides: TGTGCCAGCAGTGACCCACAGGGGGTGAATATAAATGAGCAGTTCTTC. Translating it yields CASSDPQGVNINEQFF.

The rearrangement joins TRBV7-2 to TRBJ2-2, with 9 bases matching TRBD1. The CDR3 spans 19 residues. Germline V gives CDR1 SGHTA, CDR2 FQGNSA. V dropped 1 base and J dropped 2; count of bases not matched to a gene: 11. CDR3 coding DNA: TGTGCCAGCAGCTTAGGGTTGGGGACAGGGCGAGGTAACACCGGGGAGCTGTTTTTT. It is translated as CASSLGLGTGRGNTGELFF.

The CDR3 loop reads CASSSVLAGDWETQYF. The CDR3 bases are TGTGCCAGCAGTTCGGTTCTAGCGGGGGATTGGGAGACCCAGTACTTC. The chain employs TRBV5-4 and TRBJ2-5; 10 nucleotides agree with TRBD2. The CDR3 is 16 residues long. Per the germline V gene, CDR1 is SGHNT and CDR2 is YYREEE (reference sequence). V was clipped by 5 bases and J by 5 bases; unmatched bases: 12.

V is TRBV19 and J is TRBJ1-1, with no clear D. The CDR3 runs to 13 residues. Trimming took off 7 bases at V and 2 bases at J, with 11 bases between the two ends. The germline CDR1 and CDR2 sequences are LNHDA and SQIVND (reference sequence). CDR3 nucleotide sequence: TGTGCCAGTAAGAACAGTCTCAACACTGAAGCTTTCTTT. This gives the protein CASKNSLNTEAFF. Filled out from reference TRBV19 and TRBJ1-1, the complete variable domain reads DGGITQSPKYLFRKEGQNVTLSCEQNLNHDAMYWYRQDPGQGLRLIYYSQIVNDFQKGDIAEGYSVSREKKESFPLTVTSAQKNPTAFYLCASKNSLNTEAFFGQGTRLTVV.

Remarks on this clone: At one of its ends the junction is not consistent with the germline gene, which may arise from a read error. This sequence joins TRBV7-7 and TRBJ2-2; TRBD1 agrees at 10 bases. The CDR3 is 19 residues long. Per germline, CDR1 SSHAT and CDR2 FNYEAQ (reference sequence). The CDR3 here is CASSARDRGIRGNTGELFF. Here the CDR3 DNA reads TGTGCTAGCAGCGCCCGGGACAGGGGAATTCGAGGGAACACCGGGGAGCTGTTTTTT.

The rearrangement links TRBV7-2 to TRBJ2-5, with TRBD2 matching 11 bases. The CDR3 has 17 residues. V lost 1 base and J lost 1; bases outside the gene matches: 5. Germline assignment: CDR1 SGHTA and CDR2 FQGNSA. CDR3 sequence (DNA): TGTGCCAGCAGCTTAGTGGCTAGCGGGGGGCCCCAAGAGACCCAGTACTTC. It encodes CASSLVASGGPQETQYF.

The rearrangement uses TRBV19 and TRBJ1-5; TRBD1 matches at 8 bases. V was clipped by 9 bases and J by 6 bases; unmatched bases: 16. CDR3 length: 16 residues. CDR1 is LNHDA and CDR2 is SQIVND in the germline V gene (reference sequence). CDR3 loop: CASKAMTGVSGQPQHF. In nucleotides, the CDR3 is TGTGCCAGCAAAGCCATGACAGGGGTTAGTGGTCAGCCCCAGCATTTT.

This sequence joins TRBV5-1 and TRBJ1-5; 8 positions match TRBD1. The germline gives CDR1 SGHRS, CDR2 YFSETQ. This CDR3 has 14 amino acids. The V gene end was trimmed by 2 bases and the J gene end by 9 bases; junction bases not matched to a gene: 7. This CDR3 is CASSFGQGVRPQHF. The CDR3 coding sequence is TGCGCCAGCAGCTTCGGACAGGGTGTACGGCCCCAGCATTTT.

The rearrangement joins TRBV6-2 or TRBV6-3 to TRBJ2-7; D unresolved. The CDR3 extends over 11 amino acids. Germline CDR1 reads MNHEY; CDR2 reads SVGEGT. Between the trimmed V and J ends, which lost 5 bases and 2 bases, there was a span of 4 bases. CDR3 nucleotides: TGTGCCAGCAGTACAACCTACGAGCAGTACGTC. Protein sequence: CASSTTYEQYV.